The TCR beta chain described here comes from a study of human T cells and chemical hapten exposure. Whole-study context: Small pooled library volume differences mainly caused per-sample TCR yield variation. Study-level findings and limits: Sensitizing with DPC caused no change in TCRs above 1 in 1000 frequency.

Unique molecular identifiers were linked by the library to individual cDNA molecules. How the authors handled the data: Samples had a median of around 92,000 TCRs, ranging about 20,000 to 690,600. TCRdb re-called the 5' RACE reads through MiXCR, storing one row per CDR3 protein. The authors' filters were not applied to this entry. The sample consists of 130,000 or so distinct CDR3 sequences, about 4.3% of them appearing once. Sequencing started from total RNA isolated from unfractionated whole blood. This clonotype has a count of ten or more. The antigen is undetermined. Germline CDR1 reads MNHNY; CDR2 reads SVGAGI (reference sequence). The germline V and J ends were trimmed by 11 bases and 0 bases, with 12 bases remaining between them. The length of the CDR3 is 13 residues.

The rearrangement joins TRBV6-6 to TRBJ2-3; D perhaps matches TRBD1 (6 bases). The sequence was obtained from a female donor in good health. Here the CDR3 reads CAVRTESTDTQYF. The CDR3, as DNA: TGTGCCGTAAGGACAGAGAGCACAGATACGCAGTATTTT.